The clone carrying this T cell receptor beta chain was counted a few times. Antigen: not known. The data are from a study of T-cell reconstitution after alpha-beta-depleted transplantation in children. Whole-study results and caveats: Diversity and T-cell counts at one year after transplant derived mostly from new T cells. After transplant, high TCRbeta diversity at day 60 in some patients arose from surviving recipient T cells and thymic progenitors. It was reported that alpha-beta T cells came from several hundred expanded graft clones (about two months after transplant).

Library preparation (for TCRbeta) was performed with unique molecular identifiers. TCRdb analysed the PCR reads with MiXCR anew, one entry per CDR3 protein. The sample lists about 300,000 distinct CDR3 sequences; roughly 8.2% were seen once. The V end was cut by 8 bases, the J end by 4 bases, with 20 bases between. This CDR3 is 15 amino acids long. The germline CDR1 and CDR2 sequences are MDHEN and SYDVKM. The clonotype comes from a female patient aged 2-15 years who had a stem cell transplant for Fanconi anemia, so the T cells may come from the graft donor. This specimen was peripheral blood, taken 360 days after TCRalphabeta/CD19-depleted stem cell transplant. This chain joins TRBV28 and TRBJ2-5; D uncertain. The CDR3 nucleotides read TGTGCCAGCCAAGGCTGGGCAGAACAGCGAGAGACCCAGTACTTC. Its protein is CASQGWAEQRETQYF.